In its sample, the clone carrying this T cell receptor (beta chain) was seen many times. The data originate from a study of T cells after yellow fever vaccination. Regarding the study as a whole: Overall, a small share of clonotypes was seen in both CD4 and CD8 compartments. Clones from primary vaccination mostly reappeared after the booster (around 97% CD4, around 90% CD8). Though it reached lower strength, the secondary response hit its peak faster, day 5 versus 15.

The germline gives CDR1 LNHDA, CDR2 SQIVND (reference sequence). V shed 2 bases, J shed 3 bases, and the junction held 7 bases outside the gene matches. This CDR3 has 15 residues. Production of TCR cDNA was by 5'RACE template switching, which also added a universal primer site and UMIs. TCRdb re-called the 5' RACE reads through MiXCR, storing one row per CDR3 protein. Here the sample spans around 40,000 distinct CDR3 sequences, about 6.8% being singletons. The receptor was derived from a man aged 25 to 40 who received the YFV17D yellow fever vaccine. The sequencing here drew on CD8+ T cells not binding an NS4B(214-222) dextramer, sorted from PBMCs, taken 45 days after the yellow fever booster vaccination. V usage is TRBV19 and J usage is TRBJ2-7; 7 bases are shared with TRBD1. The CDR3 DNA reads as TGTGCCAGTAGTATAAACCTGGGGGACAGCTACGAGCAGTACTTC. Protein: CASSINLGDSYEQYF.